The clone carrying this T cell receptor (beta chain) showed up just a few times. This sample stems from a study of blood T cell repertoires in COVID-19. V lost 1 base and J 2 bases, leaving 13 bases between the germline ends. Germline CDR1 and CDR2: SGHRS and YFSETQ. The CDR3 has 15 residues. Sequencing was performed with immunoSEQ multiplex PCR; in TCRdb, only in-frame clones are kept and a portion is missing. The table records about 200,000 clones, approximately 90% of them present only once. This receptor was taken from a man aged 50 or older with COVID-19, enrolled during active disease. Specimen: peripheral blood. The chain combines TRBV5-1 with TRBJ2-7; D may be TRBD1 (5 bases). CDR3: CASSLLQGTTYEQYF. The CDR3 region has the DNA TGCGCCAGCAGCTTGTTGCAGGGAACCACCTACGAGCAGTACTTC.